One and the same sample provided the 28 T cell receptor beta chains below, sequenced in a study of blood T cell repertoires in COVID-19. Assay used: immunoSEQ multiplex PCR; TCRdb lists only in-frame clones, some missing. The sample has about 370,000 clones, nearly 90% seen once. Input material: PBMCs or T cells enriched from blood (not recorded which). Every receptor here comes from a woman younger than 45 who had recovered from COVID-19.

This clone has a handful of counts. V usage is TRBV5-5 and J usage is TRBJ2-1; D gene unclear. Germline assignment: CDR1 SGHKS and CDR2 YYEKEE (reference sequence). V was shortened by 4 bases and J by 6 bases, with 14 bases between the two germline ends. There are 14 residues in the CDR3. CDR3 nucleotide sequence: TGTGCCAGCAGCCTGACTCCGGCTCGCAATGAGCAGTTCTTC. Translating it yields CASSLTPARNEQFF.

Here the CDR3 reads CASSQGDEGGLRETQYF. CDR3 nucleotides: TGTGCCAGCAGCCAAGGGGACGAGGGAGGCCTTCGGGAGACCCAGTACTTC. The V and J genes are TRBV4-2 and TRBJ2-5; D perhaps matches TRBD2 (6 bases). Trimming stripped 1 base from V and 5 bases from J, with 20 bases between. Germline-derived CDR1 and CDR2 are LGHNA and YNFKEQ. The CDR3 runs to 17 residues.

V usage is TRBV18 and J usage is TRBJ2-1; D is possibly TRBD2 (6 bases). The CDR3 extends over 14 amino acids. V dropped 3 bases and J dropped 3 bases, with 9 bases sitting between them. The germline V gene encodes CDR1 KGHSH and CDR2 LQKENI. The CDR3 loop reads CASSPGTRYNEQFF. The DNA for the CDR3 is TGTGCCAGCTCACCCGGGACTCGCTACAATGAGCAGTTCTTC.

The J gene is TRBJ1-1, the V gene TRBV12-3 or TRBV12-4; the D is unclear. V gave up 5 bases and J gave up 0 bases, with 7 bases separating them. The CDR3 sequence is 13 residues long. The DNA for the CDR3 is TGTGCCAGCAGTCGGAGCTTGAACACTGAAGCTTTCTTT. Amino acids: CASSRSLNTEAFF.

CDR3 loop: CASSRLAPGDTQYF. Written as DNA, the CDR3 is TGTGCCAGCAGCCGCTTAGCCCCTGGTGATACGCAGTATTTT. The chain employs TRBV7-6 and TRBJ2-3, with D uncertain. Looked up from germline, CDR1 is SGHVS and CDR2 is FNYEAQ. This CDR3 has 14 amino acids. V shed 5 bases and J shed 6 bases, with 15 bases lying between them.

This rearrangement joins TRBV7-9 to TRBJ2-7, with TRBD1 matching over 10 bases. CDR1 and CDR2 from the germline V gene are SEHNR and FQNEAQ (reference sequence). This CDR3 region has 15 residues. With V trimmed by 1 base and J by 5 bases, 5 bases remained unmatched. The CDR3 DNA follows: TGTGCCAGCAGCTTAGTGGACAGGGGGATCAACGAGCAGTACTTC. Translation gives CASSLVDRGINEQYF.

The chain couples TRBV15 to TRBJ2-2; D is ambiguous. Trimming removed 0 bases from V and 3 bases from J, with 8 bases in between. The germline gives CDR1 LNHNV, CDR2 YYDKDF (reference sequence). The CDR3 loop spans 15 amino acids. This CDR3 is CATSRDRVDTGELFF. CDR3 DNA: TGTGCCACCAGCAGAGATCGAGTTGACACCGGGGAGCTGTTTTTT.

The genes are TRBV9 and TRBJ2-7; 8 nucleotides align to TRBD2. The junction had 5 bases not matched to a gene; V was cut back by 0 bases and J by 6 bases. This CDR3 is 14 amino acids long. The germline gives CDR1 SGDLS, CDR2 YYNGEE. The CDR3 loop is CASSVEAGAREQYF. The CDR3 DNA follows: TGTGCCAGCAGCGTAGAAGCGGGAGCTCGCGAGCAGTACTTC.

V gene TRBV19 combines with J gene TRBJ2-2; TRBD1 aligns across 12 bases. Germline assignment: CDR1 LNHDA and CDR2 SQIVND (reference sequence). V lost 4 bases, J lost 7 bases, and 10 bases stayed unmatched. The length of the CDR3 is 17 residues. CDR3 DNA sequence: TGTGCCAGTAGTACCGAAGGGACAGGGGGCTTTAGCGGGGAGCTGTTTTTT. As protein: CASSTEGTGGFSGELFF.

The rearrangement uses TRBV30 and TRBJ1-1, with 7 bases identical to TRBD1. Germline V gives CDR1 GTSNPN, CDR2 SVGIG (reference sequence). The CDR3 is made up of 12 amino acids. The trim removed 4 bases at V and 6 bases at J, leaving 5 bases unmatched. The CDR3 is CAWILTGSEAFF. The DNA for the CDR3 is TGTGCCTGGATCCTGACAGGGTCTGAAGCTTTCTTT.

This clone came up once. This chain connects TRBV2 to TRBJ1-2, with TRBD1 identical over 7 bases. From germline, CDR1 is SNHLY and CDR2 FYNNEI. The junction had 7 bases not matched to a gene; V was cut back by 3 bases and J by 6 bases. The CDR3 is 14 amino acids. The CDR3 loop is CASSEGQRRDGYTF. The CDR3, as DNA: TGTGCCAGCAGTGAGGGACAGCGGAGGGATGGCTACACCTTC.

The chain couples TRBV9 to TRBJ1-1, with a possible D match to TRBD1 (6 bases). CDR3 length equals 13 residues. Trimming stripped 5 bases from V and 3 bases from J, with 11 bases between. Per the germline V gene, CDR1 is SGDLS and CDR2 is YYNGEE. CDR3 nucleotides: TGTGCCAGCAGTCGGCCAGGGGACACTGAAGCTTTCTTT. Residues: CASSRPGDTEAFF.

The chain joins TRBV28 to TRBJ1-2; TRBD1 might be the D (6 bases). Trimming left V 6 bases short and J 8 bases short, with 25 bases between. Germline V gives CDR1 MDHEN, CDR2 SYDVKM. This CDR3 region has 16 residues. The CDR3: CASSRLGGRDLAGYTF. The CDR3, as DNA: TGTGCCAGCAGCCGGCTCGGGGGGCGCGATCTGGCCGGCTACACCTTC.

This clone appeared a single time. The gene calls are TRBV10-1 and TRBJ1-1; D gene unclear. The germline CDR1 and CDR2 sequences are WNHNN and SYGVQD (reference sequence). This CDR3 is built from 15 residues. Trimming shortened V by 4 bases and J by 2 bases, and 14 bases separated the two germline ends. The CDR3: CASSASMESNTEAFF. The DNA for the CDR3 is TGCGCCAGCAGTGCTTCCATGGAGAGCAACACTGAAGCTTTCTTT.

The rearrangement links TRBV11-2 to TRBJ2-5; the match to TRBD1 covers 12 bases. In germline, CDR1 is SGHAT, CDR2 FQNNGV. The CDR3 covers 17 residues. The trim removed 1 base at V and 5 bases at J, leaving 8 bases unmatched. The CDR3 DNA reads as TGTGCCAGCAGCTTAGTAGGGACAGGGGGCGCAAGGGAGACCCAGTACTTC. Its translation: CASSLVGTGGARETQYF.

Turning to this clone: An end of the junction differs from the germline gene, which may be a read error. The chain couples TRBV12-3 or TRBV12-4 to TRBJ1-2, with D hard to call. CDR3 length: 11 residues. The CDR3 region has the DNA TGTGCCAGCAGTTACCCTCCGGTTGTCTCCTTC. Residues: CASSYPPVVSF.

The CDR3 DNA follows: TGTGCCAGCAGTTACTTGTGGGACAGGGGAGTCATGAACACTGAAGCTTTCTTT. This translates into CASSYLWDRGVMNTEAFF. V usage is TRBV6-2 or TRBV6-3 and J usage is TRBJ1-1; 10 bases line up with TRBD1. V trimming: 1 base; J trimming: 0 bases; junction bases outside the gene matches: 8. In germline, CDR1 is MNHEY, CDR2 SVGEGT. The CDR3 length is 18 residues.

This chain connects TRBV12-3 or TRBV12-4 to TRBJ2-1; TRBD1 aligns across 7 bases. J gave up 7 bases and V 7 bases, and 7 bases lay outside the gene matches. The CDR3 has 13 amino acids. The CDR3 DNA sequence: TGTGCCAGCACCCTTGACAGGGTGAATGAGCAGTTCTTC. Protein product: CASTLDRVNEQFF.

The chain carries TRBV24-1 and TRBJ2-1; TRBD2 agrees at 11 bases. Germline values: CDR1 KGHDR, CDR2 SFDVKD. The CDR3 consists of 18 residues. Trimming removed 5 bases from V and 8 bases from J; junction bases left unmatched: 16. The CDR3: CATSVASTSGIDPDEQFF. DNA for the CDR3: TGTGCCACCAGTGTCGCCTCGACTAGCGGGATCGACCCCGATGAGCAGTTCTTC.

The J gene is TRBJ1-1, the V gene TRBV7-2, with a possible D match to TRBD1 (6 bases). Germline-derived CDR1 and CDR2 are SGHTA and FQGNSA. Trimming removed 1 base at V and 2 bases at J, with 11 bases between. The CDR3 is 15 amino acids. The CDR3 nucleotides are TGTGCCAGCAGCTTAGGGGCAGGGGCCAACACTGAAGCTTTCTTT. This gives the protein CASSLGAGANTEAFF.

The chain carries TRBV27 and TRBJ1-2; 12 nucleotides match TRBD1. In germline, CDR1 is MNHEY, CDR2 SMNVEV (reference sequence). The CDR3 consists of 14 residues. Germline trimming cut 0 bases from V and 8 bases from J; bases unmatched to any gene: 1. CDR3 in DNA: TGTGCCAGCAGTTTATCGGGGACAGGGGGCGGCTACACCTTC. Amino acid sequence: CASSLSGTGGGYTF.

The V call is TRBV2, the J call TRBJ2-1; TRBD2 agrees at 10 bases. The CDR3 covers 15 residues. In germline, CDR1 is SNHLY, CDR2 FYNNEI. The ends lost 2 bases at V and 4 bases at J; junction bases unmatched: 2. The CDR3 sequence is CASSELAGVYNEQFF. CDR3 nucleotides: TGTGCCAGCAGTGAACTAGCGGGAGTTTACAATGAGCAGTTCTTC.

This sequence joins TRBV13 and TRBJ1-3; D remains ambiguous. Looked up from germline, CDR1 is PRHDT and CDR2 is FYEKMQ (reference sequence). This CDR3 spans 15 amino acids. Between the trimmed V and J ends, which lost 9 bases and 0 bases, there was a span of 15 bases. This CDR3 reads CAREGENNSGNTIYF. The CDR3 DNA sequence: TGTGCCAGAGAGGGAGAAAACAACTCTGGAAACACCATATATTTT.

This clone was seen just once. The chain joins TRBV9 to TRBJ2-3; 7 positions agree with TRBD2. The CDR3 loop spans 16 amino acids. Trimming cost V 3 bases and J 0 bases; bases outside gene matches: 7. CDR1 is SGDLS, CDR2 YYNGEE, per germline. The CDR3 bases are TGTGCCAGCAGCGCCATAGCGGGTCTTAGCACAGATACGCAGTATTTT. It is translated as CASSAIAGLSTDTQYF.

The chain couples TRBV12-5 to TRBJ2-1, with 9 bases lining up with TRBD2. Germline CDR1 reads LGHNT; CDR2 reads FRNRAP. CDR3 length equals 16 residues. Germline trimming cut 0 bases from V and 4 bases from J; bases unmatched to any gene: 4. The CDR3: CASGLVRLAVYNEQFF. CDR3 DNA: TGTGCTAGTGGTTTGGTTCGACTAGCGGTGTACAATGAGCAGTTCTTC.

The V gene is TRBV6-2 or TRBV6-3, the J gene TRBJ1-1, with unresolved D. Between the trimmed V and J ends, which lost 4 bases and 3 bases, there was a span of 12 bases. The CDR3 is made up of 14 amino acids. Germline V gives CDR1 MNHEY, CDR2 SVGEGT. CDR3 protein: CASSSPPVDTEAFF. The DNA for the CDR3 is TGTGCCAGCAGTTCGCCGCCGGTGGACACTGAAGCTTTCTTT.

The rearrangement uses TRBV5-4 and TRBJ2-3, with D tentatively TRBD2 (7 bases). Trimming cost V 1 base and J 7 bases, with 16 bases left between them. Germline-derived CDR1 and CDR2 are SGHNT and YYREEE (reference sequence). The CDR3 covers 15 residues. DNA for the CDR3: TGTGCCAGCAGCTTGAAAGGGGGGGCGGTGAATACGCAGTATTTT. Residues: CASSLKGGAVNTQYF.

J is TRBJ1-5 and V is TRBV7-2; no definite D call. There are 13 residues in the CDR3. Trimming cost V 1 base and J 10 bases, with 11 bases left between them. Germline V gene lookup returns CDR1 SGHTA and CDR2 FQGNSA. CDR3 sequence reads: CASSLGFFIPQHF. CDR3 nucleotide sequence: TGTGCCAGCAGCTTAGGTTTCTTTATCCCCCAGCATTTT.